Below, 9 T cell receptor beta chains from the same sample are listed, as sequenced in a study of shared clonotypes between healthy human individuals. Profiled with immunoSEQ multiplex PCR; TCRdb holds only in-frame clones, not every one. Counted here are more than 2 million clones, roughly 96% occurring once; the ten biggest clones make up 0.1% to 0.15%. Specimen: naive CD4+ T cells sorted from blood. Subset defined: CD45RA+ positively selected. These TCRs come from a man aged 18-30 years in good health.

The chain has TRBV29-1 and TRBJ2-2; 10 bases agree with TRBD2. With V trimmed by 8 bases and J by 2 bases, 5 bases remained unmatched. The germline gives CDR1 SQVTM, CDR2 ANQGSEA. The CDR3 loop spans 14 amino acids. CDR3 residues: CSIGLAANTGELFF. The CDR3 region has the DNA TGCAGCATAGGACTAGCGGCAAACACCGGGGAGCTGTTTTTT.

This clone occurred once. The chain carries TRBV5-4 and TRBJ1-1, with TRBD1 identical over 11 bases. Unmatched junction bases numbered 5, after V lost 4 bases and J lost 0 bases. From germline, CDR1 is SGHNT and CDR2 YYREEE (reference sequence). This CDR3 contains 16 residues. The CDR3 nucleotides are TGTGCCAGCAGCATTGGGACAGGGGGTATGAACACTGAAGCTTTCTTT. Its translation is CASSIGTGGMNTEAFF.

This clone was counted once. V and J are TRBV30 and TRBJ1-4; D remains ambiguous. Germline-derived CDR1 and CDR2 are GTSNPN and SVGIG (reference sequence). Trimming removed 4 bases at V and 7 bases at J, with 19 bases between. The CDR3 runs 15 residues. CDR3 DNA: TGTGCCTGGACGCCAGGACCGAGTAATGCTGAAAAACTGTTTTTT. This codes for CAWTPGPSNAEKLFF. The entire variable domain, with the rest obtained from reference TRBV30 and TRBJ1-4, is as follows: SQTIHQWPATLVQPVGSPLSLECTVEGTSNPNLYWYRQAAGRGLQLLFYSVGIGQISSEVPQNLSASRPQDRQFILSSKKLLLSDSGFYLCAWTPGPSNAEKLFFGSGTQLSVL.

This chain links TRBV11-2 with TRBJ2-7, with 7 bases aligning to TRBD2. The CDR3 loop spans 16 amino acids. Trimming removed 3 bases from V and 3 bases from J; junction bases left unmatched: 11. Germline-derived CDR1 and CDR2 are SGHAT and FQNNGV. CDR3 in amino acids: CASSFLEGGPYYEQYF. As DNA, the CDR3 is TGTGCCAGCAGCTTTCTGGAGGGAGGGCCTTACTACGAGCAGTACTTC.

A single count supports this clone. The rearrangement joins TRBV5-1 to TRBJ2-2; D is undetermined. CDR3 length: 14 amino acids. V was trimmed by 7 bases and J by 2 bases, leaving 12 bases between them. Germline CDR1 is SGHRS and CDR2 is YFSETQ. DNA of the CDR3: TGCGCCAGCGGGCCGATCGCCAACACCGGGGAGCTGTTTTTT. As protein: CASGPIANTGELFF.

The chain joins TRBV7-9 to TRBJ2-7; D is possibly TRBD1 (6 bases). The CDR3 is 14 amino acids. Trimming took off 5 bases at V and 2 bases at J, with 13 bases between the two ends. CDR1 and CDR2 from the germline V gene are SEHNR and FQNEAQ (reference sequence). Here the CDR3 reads CASSTSGAAYEQYF. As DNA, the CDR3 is TGTGCCAGCAGCACTTCAGGGGCGGCCTACGAGCAGTACTTC.

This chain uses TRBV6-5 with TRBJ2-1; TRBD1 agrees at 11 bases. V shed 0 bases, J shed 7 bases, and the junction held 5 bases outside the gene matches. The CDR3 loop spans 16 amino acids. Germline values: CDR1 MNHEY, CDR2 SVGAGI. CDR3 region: CASSYSWTGGTNEQFF. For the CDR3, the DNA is TGTGCCAGCAGTTACTCGTGGACAGGGGGCACGAATGAGCAGTTCTTC.

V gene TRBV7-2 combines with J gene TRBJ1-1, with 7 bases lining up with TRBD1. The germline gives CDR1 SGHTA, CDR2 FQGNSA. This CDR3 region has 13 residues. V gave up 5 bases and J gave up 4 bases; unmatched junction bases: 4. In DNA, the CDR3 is TGTGCCAGCAGCGCGGGGACAGCCACTGAAGCTTTCTTT. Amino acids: CASSAGTATEAFF.

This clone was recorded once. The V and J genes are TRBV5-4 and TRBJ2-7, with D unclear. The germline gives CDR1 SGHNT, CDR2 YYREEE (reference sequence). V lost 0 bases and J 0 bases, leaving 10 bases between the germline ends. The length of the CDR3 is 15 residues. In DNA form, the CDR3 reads TGTGCCAGCAGCTTGGTGCTGGGAAACTCCTACGAGCAGTACTTC. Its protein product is CASSLVLGNSYEQYF.